These 25 T cell receptor beta chains came from one sample sequenced in a study of blood T cell repertoires in COVID-19 (TCRdb year 2020). Libraries came from the immunoSEQ multiplex PCR assay. Sourced from immuneACCESS, this table was stored by TCRdb with only in-frame sequences that have V and J called. A share of the clones is absent; for the studies checked, an unresolved V gene accounts for under half, and the remainder has no known explanation. This sample is represented by 40,000 to 55,000 clones; approximately 77% of them were singletons. More than 4% of the sample is held by the ten biggest clonotypes. What was sequenced was peripheral blood. The receptors stem from a woman aged 70-85 years with acute or convalescent COVID-19.

The rearrangement links TRBV18 to TRBJ2-6; D gene unclear. The V gene's germline CDR1 is KGHSH and CDR2 LQKENI. The CDR3 totals 14 residues. Trimming cost V 6 bases and J 3 bases, with 9 bases left between them. The CDR3 protein is CASSSSVGANVLTF. CDR3 in DNA: TGTGCCAGCTCCTCCTCAGTTGGGGCCAACGTCCTGACTTTC.

This chain uses TRBV6-5 with TRBJ1-5, with D tentatively TRBD1 (6 bases). CDR3 length: 15 amino acids. V lost 6 bases and J 3 bases, leaving 15 bases between the germline ends. Germline V CDR1 and CDR2: MNHEY, SVGAGI. CDR3 sequence: CASRKRQDLNQPQHF. CDR3 in DNA: TGTGCCAGCAGAAAACGACAGGACCTCAATCAGCCCCAGCATTTT.

J is TRBJ1-2 and V is TRBV12-3 or TRBV12-4; no reliable D call. V lost 3 bases and J 4 bases, leaving 9 bases between the germline ends. The CDR3 is 13 residues long. CDR3 DNA: TGTGCCAGCAGTTTCTTGGCCTCCTATGGCTACACCTTC. Protein: CASSFLASYGYTF.

The chain is built from TRBV29-1 and TRBJ2-1; tentative D call: TRBD2 (5 bases). The CDR3 is made up of 14 amino acids. The V gene lost 6 bases and the J gene lost 0 bases, with 12 bases spanning the gap. Germline V gives CDR1 SQVTM, CDR2 ANQGSEA. CDR3: CSVLSVISYNEQFF. The CDR3 bases are TGCAGCGTCCTTAGCGTCATCTCCTACAATGAGCAGTTCTTC.

The genes are TRBV11-2 and TRBJ2-3; TRBD1 matches at 8 bases. The CDR3 sequence is 17 residues long. In germline, CDR1 is SGHAT, CDR2 FQNNGV. Germline trimming cut 0 bases from V and 1 base from J; bases unmatched to any gene: 6. CDR3 sequence reads: CASSLDSGQGRTDTQYF. DNA of the CDR3: TGTGCCAGCAGCTTAGATTCAGGACAGGGACGCACAGATACGCAGTATTTT.

The chain is built from TRBV11-2 and TRBJ1-6, with D uncertain. The V end was cut by 4 bases, the J end by 2 bases, with 6 bases between. The CDR3 runs 14 residues. The germline CDR1 and CDR2 sequences are SGHAT and FQNNGV. CDR3 DNA: TGTGCCAGCAGCTCCGGGACCTATAATTCACCCCTCCACTTT. As protein: CASSSGTYNSPLHF.

This chain links TRBV12-3 or TRBV12-4 with TRBJ2-5; TRBD1 might be the D (5 bases). The V end lost 5 bases, the J end lost 5 bases, and 12 bases lay between the germline ends. The CDR3 is 13 amino acids. The CDR3 nucleotides are TGTGCCAGCAGTCTTGACAGTATGGAGACCCAGTACTTC. Its translation: CASSLDSMETQYF.

This chain uses TRBV7-2 with TRBJ1-2; D not resolved. V dropped 1 base and J dropped 8 bases, with 14 bases sitting between them. This CDR3 has 14 amino acids. CDR1 SGHTA and CDR2 FQGNSA come from the germline V gene. The CDR3 loop is CASSLDPSIGGYTF. The CDR3 nucleotides read TGTGCCAGCAGCTTAGATCCGTCGATCGGGGGCTACACCTTC.

The table lists this clone with a few counts. V usage is TRBV27 and J usage is TRBJ2-2, with a possible D match to TRBD2 (5 bases). CDR1 is MNHEY and CDR2 is SMNVEV in the germline V gene (reference sequence). The CDR3 consists of 13 residues. The germline V and J ends were trimmed by 8 bases and 4 bases, with 11 bases remaining between them. The CDR3 reads CASSPRGTGELFF. The CDR3 bases are TGTGCCAGCTCCCCCCGGGGCACCGGGGAGCTGTTTTTT.

This chain joins TRBV28 and TRBJ1-2; TRBD1 might be the D (5 bases). Germline V gene lookup returns CDR1 MDHEN and CDR2 SYDVKM. Deletions cut 4 bases from V and 6 bases from J, with 9 bases between. The CDR3 length is 12 residues. The CDR3 DNA is TGTGCCAGCAGTTCCCCAGGGAATGGCTACACCTTC. It encodes CASSSPGNGYTF.

The CDR3 nucleotides read TGTGCCAGTAGTCGGGACAGGGGCGGTGAAAAACTGTTTTTT. It codes for CASSRDRGGEKLFF. V usage is TRBV19 and J usage is TRBJ1-4, with 10 positions matching TRBD1. Losses at the gene ends were 5 bases for V and 7 bases for J; bases not matched to a gene: 4. Germline CDR1 is LNHDA and CDR2 is SQIVND (reference sequence). This CDR3 has 14 residues. Supplemented by reference TRBV19 and TRBJ1-4, the full variable domain reads DGGITQSPKYLFRKEGQNVTLSCEQNLNHDAMYWYRQDPGQGLRLIYYSQIVNDFQKGDIAEGYSVSREKKESFPLTVTSAQKNPTAFYLCASSRDRGGEKLFFGSGTQLSVL.

The rearrangement joins TRBV10-1 to TRBJ2-4; D is possibly TRBD1 (5 bases). This CDR3 has 19 residues. Germline-derived CDR1 and CDR2 are WNHNN and SYGVQD (reference sequence). V shed 7 bases and J shed 0 bases, with 25 bases lying between them. The CDR3 is CASIQGQAPIYLAKNIQYF. CDR3 nucleotides: TGCGCCAGCATTCAAGGACAAGCCCCAATATATCTAGCCAAAAACATTCAGTACTTC.

This CDR3 is CATSKTSGPDTQYF. The CDR3 DNA follows: TGTGCCACCAGCAAGACTAGCGGACCAGATACGCAGTATTTT. The genes are TRBV15 and TRBJ2-3; 9 positions match TRBD2. Germline CDR1 reads LNHNV; CDR2 reads YYDKDF (reference sequence). With V trimmed by 4 bases and J by 4 bases, 3 bases remained unmatched. The CDR3 spans 14 residues.

Only a few counts were recorded for this clone. V is TRBV27 and J is TRBJ1-1, with TRBD1 matching 11 bases. CDR3 length equals 15 residues. Per the germline V gene, CDR1 is MNHEY and CDR2 is SMNVEV (reference sequence). V shed 5 bases and J 4 bases; nucleotides not matched to a gene: 6. The CDR3 DNA reads as TGTGCCAGCAGTCCCCGGACAGGGGGCGTCACTGAAGCTTTCTTT. Translated, it gives CASSPRTGGVTEAFF.

V is TRBV7-6 and J is TRBJ2-2; possible D gene TRBD1, 5 bases. V lost 2 bases to trimming and J lost 4 bases, with 14 bases between them. The CDR3 covers 16 residues. Germline V lookup: CDR1 SGHVS, CDR2 FNYEAQ. The CDR3 DNA reads as TGTGCCAGCAGCTTAAGGGGCGGAAAGACCACCGGGGAGCTGTTTTTT. It encodes CASSLRGGKTTGELFF.

This clone was counted once. The chain recombines TRBV7-2 with TRBJ2-1, with D tentatively TRBD1 (6 bases). This CDR3 is 16 amino acids long. Germline CDR1 SGHTA, CDR2 FQGNSA. Trimming shortened V by 0 bases and J by 0 bases, and 9 bases separated the two germline ends. The CDR3 region is CASSLAQGSSYNEQFF. CDR3 sequence (DNA): TGTGCCAGCAGCTTAGCGCAGGGGAGCTCCTACAATGAGCAGTTCTTC. The entire variable domain, with the rest obtained from reference TRBV7-2 and TRBJ2-1, is as follows: GAGVSQSPSNKVTEKGKDVELRCDPISGHTALYWYRQSLGQGLEFLIYFQGNSAPDKSGLPSDRFSAERTGGSVSTLTIQRTQQEDSAVYLCASSLAQGSSYNEQFFGPGTRLTVL.

This chain connects TRBV28 to TRBJ2-3; 14 bases map to TRBD2. From germline, CDR1 is MDHEN and CDR2 SYDVKM. The CDR3 extends over 16 amino acids. The ends lost 7 bases at V and 4 bases at J; junction bases unmatched: 7. This chain's CDR3 is CASISGTSGSPDTQYF. The CDR3, as DNA: TGTGCCAGCATCTCAGGGACTAGCGGGAGTCCAGATACGCAGTATTTT.

This chain links TRBV13 with TRBJ2-2, with D uncertain. CDR1 and CDR2 (germline): PRHDT, FYEKMQ (reference sequence). The V end was cut by 8 bases, the J end by 3 bases, with 16 bases between. The CDR3 has 15 amino acids. This CDR3 is CASHPRHRDTGELFF. The CDR3 DNA follows: TGTGCCAGCCACCCTCGGCACCGGGACACCGGGGAGCTGTTTTTT.

The chain is built from TRBV3-1 (or the pseudogene TRBV3-2) and TRBJ2-7, with D possibly being TRBD2 (5 bases). CDR1 is LGHDT and CDR2 is YNNKEL in the germline V gene (reference sequence). CDR3 length: 11 amino acids. Trimming took off 8 bases at V and 6 bases at J, with 11 bases between the two ends. CDR3 bases: TGTGCCAGCGGAGGATCCCCCGAGCAGTACTTC. Protein sequence: CASGGSPEQYF.

The CDR3: CASGHNEQFF. CDR3 nucleotides: TGTGCCAGCGGGCACAATGAGCAGTTCTTC. The chain is built from TRBV12-3 or TRBV12-4 and TRBJ2-1; unclear D gene. With 8 bases removed from V and 5 bases from J, the gap between germline ends came to 4 bases. The CDR3 runs 10 residues.

This chain connects TRBV19 to TRBJ2-1; TRBD2 aligns across 8 bases. The CDR3 runs 15 residues. V lost 6 bases to trimming and J lost 7 bases; unmatched junction nucleotides: 11. Germline CDR1 is LNHDA and CDR2 is SQIVND (reference sequence). The CDR3 nucleotides read TGTGCCAGTAGCCTTTCCGGGACTAGGGGGAATGAGCAGTTCTTC. This sequence encodes CASSLSGTRGNEQFF.

J is TRBJ1-2 and V is TRBV11-2; the D gene is possibly TRBD1 (6 bases). Trimming pared 0 bases from V and 8 bases from J, leaving 22 bases between. In germline, CDR1 is SGHAT, CDR2 FQNNGV. The CDR3 runs to 17 residues. CDR3 loop: CASSLDLGQRYGPGYTF. Here the CDR3 DNA reads TGTGCCAGCAGCTTAGATCTGGGACAACGCTATGGGCCGGGCTACACCTTC.

This rearrangement joins TRBV2 to TRBJ1-5; 7 bases are a match to TRBD1. This CDR3 is built from 17 residues. Trimming at V came to 7 bases and at J to 5 bases, leaving 17 bases not matched to a gene. Germline values: CDR1 SNHLY, CDR2 FYNNEI. The CDR3 protein is CASTRTGVRTVDQPQHF. CDR3 nucleotides: TGTGCCAGCACCCGGACAGGTGTACGTACGGTGGATCAGCCCCAGCATTTT.

This clone was seen once. The genes are TRBV2 and TRBJ2-3; 11 bases match TRBD2. V dropped 8 bases and J dropped 1; count of bases not matched to a gene: 11. This CDR3 contains 17 residues. The germline V gene encodes CDR1 SNHLY and CDR2 FYNNEI. CDR3 residues: CASETSGKFRGTDTQYF. The CDR3 bases are TGTGCCAGCGAGACTAGCGGGAAATTCAGGGGCACAGATACGCAGTATTTT. Full variable domain (outside the CDR3, taken from reference TRBV2 and TRBJ2-3): EPEVTQTPSHQVTQMGQEVILRCVPISNHLYFYWYRQILGQKVEFLVSFYNNEISEKSEIFDDQFSVERPDGSNFTLKIRSTKLEDSAMYFCASETSGKFRGTDTQYFGPGTRLTVL.

The CDR3 protein is CASSTTGRYEQYF. The CDR3 coding sequence is TGTGCCAGCAGTACGACAGGCCGCTACGAGCAGTACTTC. This chain joins TRBV27 and TRBJ2-7; tentative D call: TRBD1 (6 bases). The CDR3 is made up of 13 amino acids. Germline assignment: CDR1 MNHEY and CDR2 SMNVEV (reference sequence). Trimming removed 5 bases from V and 3 bases from J, with 11 bases in between.